This is a list of T cell receptor beta chains from one sample in a study of shared clonotypes between healthy human individuals. Method: immunoSEQ multiplex PCR; TCRdb's copy keeps in-frame clones and lacks some. The sample includes some 680,000 clones, around four fifths of them seen just once. Sequencing was done on a sample of memory CD4+ T cells sorted from blood. The receptors were gathered from a woman aged 30 to 39 in good health. The CDR3 runs from the conserved cysteine through the conserved F or W. A D gene is named only where the DNA matches it firmly. Size values are once, few and many counts, or a class for expanded clones, and some rows have none.

>TRBV5-1|TRBJ2-5|TRBD2|.
TGCGCCGCCCGACCTAGCGGGAGGGCCCAAGAGACCCAGTACTTC
CAARPSGRAQETQYF
>TRBV15|TRBJ2-4|.|few
TGTGCCACCAGCCCGGGGAGCCCTATAGCCAAAAACATTCAGTACTTC
CATSPGSPIAKNIQYF
>TRBV5-8|TRBJ2-7|TRBD2|.
TGTGCCAGCAGCGCCGAGCGGGGGAGGGTTTCCTACGAGCAGTACTTC
CASSAERGRVSYEQYF
>TRBV6-6|TRBJ2-7|.|once
TGTGCCAGCAGTCGCGATACTAACAACTACGAGCAGTACTTC
CASSRDTNNYEQYF
>TRBV6-5|TRBJ1-1|.|once
TGTGCCAGTGCTAGGGGCTCGAGAACTGAAGCTTTCTTT
CASARGSRTEAFF
>TRBV5-4|TRBJ2-7|TRBD2|.
TGTGCCAGCAGCTTGGATAGCGGGACTCGAGAGCAGTACTTC
CASSLDSGTREQYF
>TRBV2|TRBJ1-5|.|.
TGTGCCAGCAGGCTCCAGGGGAATCAGCCCCAGCATTTT
CASRLQGNQPQHF
>TRBV27|TRBJ2-7|.|few
TGTGCCAGCAGTCTACGGCCCCAATACGAGCAGTACTTC
CASSLRPQYEQYF
>TRBV5-4|TRBJ2-7|.|.
TGTGCCAGCAGCTTGGTCACTGGCAAGTTTTCCTACGAGCAGTACTTC
CASSLVTGKFSYEQYF
>TRBV28|TRBJ2-3|.|.
TGTGCCAGCAGTTTTACAGTTGGGGGGATCAGCACAGATACGCAGTATTTT
CASSFTVGGISTDTQYF
>TRBV10-1|TRBJ2-2|TRBD2|.
TGCGCCAGCAGTACTGGGACTATCGGCGGGGAGCTGTTTTTT
CASSTGTIGGELFF
>TRBV7-9|TRBJ1-1|TRBD1|many
TGTGCCAGCAGCCTTCTGACAGGGTCTGAAGCTTTCTTT
CASSLLTGSEAFF
>TRBV19|TRBJ2-1|TRBD2|.
TGTGCCAGTGGCGAGGCGGGAGGGAACCATGAGCAGTTCTTC
CASGEAGGNHEQFF
>TRBV5-1|TRBJ2-3|.|.
TGCGCCAGCAGCTGGCCTAGCAAGGGGGGCACAGATACGCAGTATTTT
CASSWPSKGGTDTQYF
>TRBV10-3|TRBJ2-7|.|.
TGTGCCATCAGTGAAGGTGGGAGTAGCTCCTACGAGCAGTACTTC
CAISEGGSSSYEQYF
>TRBV18|TRBJ2-7|.|.
TGTGCCAGCTCACCACCACAAGAGGGGGAGCAGTACTTC
CASSPPQEGEQYF
>TRBV5-1|TRBJ1-2|TRBD1|.
TGCGCCAGCAGCTCCGGACAGGGTAGCTATGGCTACACCTTC
CASSSGQGSYGYTF
>TRBV27|TRBJ2-1|.|.
TGTGCCAGCAGTCCCTCCTTAACCGGGACTCGATTTAGTGAGCAGTTCTTC
CASSPSLTGTRFSEQFF
>TRBV19|TRBJ2-1|.|.
TGTGCCAGTAGTATAGGAGTCGGGGGACTTCATGAGCAGTTCTTC
CASSIGVGGLHEQFF
>TRBV28|TRBJ2-2|.|.
TGTGCCAGCACTAGTAGATTTTCCGGGGAGCTGTTTTTT
CASTSRFSGELFF
>TRBV30|TRBJ2-5|TRBD2|once
TGTGCCTGGAGTAGAATAGCGGGGACCCAAGAGATCCAGTACTTC
CAWSRIAGTQEIQYF
>TRBV5-5|TRBJ2-7|TRBD1|.
TGTGCCAGCAGCTTGGCCGAGGGACAGGGTATGGACGAGCAGTACTTC
CASSLAEGQGMDEQYF
>TRBV7-2|TRBJ2-2|.|.
TGTGCCAGCAGCCGATCCAGGGCGAACACCGGGGAGCTGTTTTTT
CASSRSRANTGELFF
>TRBV6-5|TRBJ2-7|TRBD1|.
TGTGCCAGCAGGTCCCAGGGACAGCTCACCTACGAGCAGTACTTC
CASRSQGQLTYEQYF
>TRBV30|TRBJ1-1|.|.
TGTGCCTGGAGTGTTTGGGGAAACACTGAAGCTTTCTTT
CAWSVWGNTEAFF
>TRBV30|TRBJ1-2|.|.
TGTGCCTGGTCCACAGAGGGCTATGGCTACACCTTC
CAWSTEGYGYTF
>TRBV27|TRBJ1-4|.|.
TGTGCCAGCAGGCCTACCCCCTGGGGTGCAACTAATGAAAAACTGTTTTTT
CASRPTPWGATNEKLFF
>TRBV4-1|TRBJ2-2|.|.
TGCGCCAGCAGCCAAGGACTACGGGTTGGAACCGGGGAGCTGTTTTTT
CASSQGLRVGTGELFF
>TRBV15|TRBJ2-7|.|.
TGTGCCACCAGCAGAGATCCAGGCTACGAGCAGTACTTC
CATSRDPGYEQYF
>TRBV5-1|TRBJ1-2|TRBD1|few
TGCGCCAGCAGCCCCGGGACAGCTTTTGGTGGCTACACCTTC
CASSPGTAFGGYTF
>TRBV21-1|TRBJ2-7|.|.
TGTGCCAGCAGCAAAAACGCCGTAACGGGACTAGCGGCCTACGAGCAGTACTTC
CASSKNAVTGLAAYEQYF
>TRBV5-6|TRBJ2-6|.|.
TGTGCCAGCAGCCAGAGCTCTGGGGCCAACGTCCTGACTTTC
CASSQSSGANVLTF
>TRBV7-8|TRBJ2-7|.|.
TGTGCCAGCAGCTTACGGAGGGTCAAACTACAATCCCAGTACTTC
CASSLRRVKLQSQYF
>TRBV5-1|TRBJ1-3|.|.
TGCGCCAGCAGTCCCGGCGACTCGATTGGAAACACCATATATTTT
CASSPGDSIGNTIYF
>TRBV10-2|TRBJ2-3|TRBD2|.
TGCGCCAGCAGTGACTCCCGACTAGCGGTCGGCACAGATACGCAGTATTTT
CASSDSRLAVGTDTQYF
>TRBV28|TRBJ2-3|.|.
TGTGCCAGCAGCTCCGGGGGTGGCACAGATACGCAGTATTTT
CASSSGGGTDTQYF
>TRBV28|TRBJ2-7|.|.
TGTGCCAGCAGTGTCCACTTGGGGGGGCTAGCGGAATACGAGCAGTACTTC
CASSVHLGGLAEYEQYF
>TRBV10-2|TRBJ1-2|.|.
TGCGCCAGCAGTTACAGTCCAGGGTTAATTGGCTACACCTTC
CASSYSPGLIGYTF
>TRBV10-2|TRBJ2-7|TRBD1|.
TGCGCCAGCAGTGGACAGGGAATCGGCGAGCAGTACTTC
CASSGQGIGEQYF
>TRBV6-5|TRBJ1-5|TRBD1|.
TGTGCCAGCAGATCACGAACAGGGGGGGATCAGCCCCAGCATTTT
CASRSRTGGDQPQHF
>TRBV30|TRBJ2-5|TRBD1|.
TGTGCCTGGAGTAGGACAGGGGGCTGGGAGACCCAGTACTTC
CAWSRTGGWETQYF
>TRBV5-4|TRBJ2-4|.|.
TGTGCCATTTCGGACGGCCCAAACATTCAGTACTTC
CAISDGPNIQYF
>TRBV28|TRBJ2-7|.|.
TGTGCCAGCACGGGGACGGCTGCAGGGGCGAGGCAGTACTTC
CASTGTAAGARQYF
>TRBV4-1|TRBJ2-7|.|.
TGCGCCAGCAGCCAAACTTCGGGCAGAGACGAGCAGTACTTC
CASSQTSGRDEQYF
>TRBV18|TRBJ1-5|.|.
TGTGCCAGCTCACCCTCTCCGAGGGGACAGCCCCAGCATTTT
CASSPSPRGQPQHF
>TRBV25-1|TRBJ1-1|TRBD1|.
TGTGCCAGCAGTGCCCAGGACAGGGTCACTGAAGCTTTCTTT
CASSAQDRVTEAFF
>TRBV2|TRBJ2-5|.|.
TGTGCCACCCAGCAAGGGCGCCAAGGAGAGACCCAGTACTTC
CATQQGRQGETQYF
>TRBV5-1|TRBJ2-2|TRBD2|.
TGCGCCAGCAGACCGAAAGGACTAGCGGATGGCACCGGGGAGCTGTTTTTT
CASRPKGLADGTGELFF
>TRBV7-9|TRBJ1-5|.|many
TGTGCCAGCAGTCCAGCGGGAGGGGGTAATCAGCCCCAGCATTTT
CASSPAGGGNQPQHF
>TRBV7-2|TRBJ2-2|TRBD2|.
TGTGCCAGCAGCTTAAACGGGAGGATTAGGGGGGAGCTGTTTTTT
CASSLNGRIRGELFF
>TRBV10-2|TRBJ2-3|.|once
TGCGCCAGCACAGAGGGAGCGGCAGATACGCAGTATTTT
CASTEGAADTQYF
>TRBV4-1|TRBJ2-7|.|.
TGCGCCAGCAGCCAAGTCACAGGGCAGGTAACCTACGAGCAGTACTTC
CASSQVTGQVTYEQYF
>TRBV6-1|TRBJ1-5|TRBD1|.
TGTGCCACCACCCCAGGAGGGGGCGACGATCAGCCCCAGCATTTT
CATTPGGGDDQPQHF
>TRBV5-1|TRBJ2-7|TRBD1|few
TGCGCCAGCAGCGTGGGACAGGAAACCTACGAGCAGTACTTC
CASSVGQETYEQYF